Sequencing of this TCR beta chain was carried out in a study of T-cell memory formation after mild COVID-19 (dated by TCRdb to the early 2020s). About the full investigation: Most TCR sequence clusters were specific to one of the two donors. The cohort comprised two young, previously healthy adult volunteers, one female and one male. In two donors, T-cell clones that expanded and contracted after mild COVID-19 were followed by sequencing TCRalpha and TCRbeta repertoires longitudinally. Results the study describes overall, beyond this receptor: Contracting CD4+ clones were found mainly in CM and EM memory subsets, while CD8+ clones were enriched in EMRA. Only two mild cases were covered by the study, and larger cohorts that include severe cases with pre-infection samples were considered necessary. Some responding clones were detected in pre-infection memory, suggesting pre-existing cross-reactive memory T cells joined the SARS-CoV-2 response. SARS-CoV-2 specificity was not confirmed for the second-wave clones peaking on day 37. Balanced CD4/CD8 phenotypes were observed for clones contracting from day 15 to 85, whereas a bias towards CD4+ was observed for a second wave of clones expanding from day 15 to 37.

PBMCs were isolated by Ficoll-Paque density gradient centrifugation. This clonotype was observed a few times. It has no known antigen specificity. There are no base qualities to consult, and no much larger clone falls within one base. The CDR3 goes from the cysteine to the phenylalanine over 13 residues. Only the CDR3 DNA stays, 39 bases, in frame from base 1. CDR1 and CDR2 are drawn from the germline V gene: SGHRS, YFSETQ. V is pared back by 3 bases and J by 3 bases, with 10 bases lying between the germline termini. Sequencer: Illumina NovaSeq 6000. Using 5'RACE with constant-segment primers, TCRalpha and TCRbeta cDNA libraries were constructed, with sample barcodes and unique molecular identifiers added in the process. RNA was extracted from every sample with Trizol reagent. Amplification of the libraries took two PCR steps, and the second step added a second sample barcode plus Illumina TruSeq adapters. Sequencing of libraries was performed on an Illumina NovaSeq with 2 x 150 bp paired-end reads. The source study handled its data this way. With migec v1.2.7, reads were demultiplexed and then collapsed into UMI-guided consensus sequences. With mixcr v2.1.11, UMI consensuses were aligned to TRA and TRB V and J templates and assembled into clonotypes. Expanded or contracted clonotypes were those called significant by both edgeR and NoisET, with noise models trained on biological replicates. For edgeR calls, a false discovery rate-adjusted p below 0.01 and a log2 fold-change threshold of 1 were applied. As an exploratory analysis of dynamics, max-normalized trajectories of the 1000 most abundant clonotypes were examined with PCA combined with hierarchical clustering. The CD4 or CD8 phenotype of responding clones was assigned using the separately sequenced CD4+ and CD8+ repertoires. TCRdb reprocessing: public reads trimmed at Q25 with fastp, clones called with MiXCR, in-frame beta chains kept. All rows with the same CDR3 protein become a single entry with the most common DNA and genes. What appears here as the V and J calls and clone size reflects TCRdb's work, not the paper's. Recorded for this sample are roughly 160,000 distinct CDR3 sequences; 13% of them occurred a single time. Approximately 3.3% of the sample goes to the ten largest clones.

The V gene is TRBV5-1 and the J gene is TRBJ2-7; no D gene call is confident. The clonotype was recovered from a man aged 18 to 35 who had mild COVID-19 (a few samples of this study predate the infection). The sample titles of this study are shuffled in the database, so cell type and time point are left out; the donor was told from shared clones. Material for sequencing was PBMCs or a T cell subset sorted from them (not recorded which). The CDR3 loop reads CASSSPQDYEQYF. The DNA is as follows: TGCGCCAGCAGCTCCCCCCAGGACTACGAGCAGTACTTC.